Here is one T cell receptor beta chain with its context. As handled by the study authors: Estimation of nucleated cell counts relied on the amplification of reference gene primers. Repertoires were generated with immunoSEQ multiplex PCR, while TCRdb's copy carries only in-frame clones and drops some. From that table come the V and J calls and clone size; the DNA was used to work out D and trimming. The sample carries around 200,000 clones, around 80% recorded once. This record comes from a study of blood T cell repertoires in COVID-19. About the research overall: There were acute and convalescent COVID-19 samples, and they came from the United States, Italy and Spain. Sources were T cells, B-cell-depleted T cells, or PBMCs; the material itself was cDNA or gDNA.

This CDR3 spans 15 amino acids. From germline, CDR1 is SGHTS and CDR2 YDEGEE. V shed 2 bases and J shed 0 bases, with 11 bases lying between them. The rearrangement links TRBV5-8 to TRBJ2-5; D might be TRBD1 (5 bases). Sequences were obtained from peripheral blood. This TCR derives from a human donor in a cohort sampled during active COVID-19. The CDR3 DNA follows: TGTGCCAGCAGCTTCTACGGACAACACCAAGAGACCCAGTACTTC. As protein: CASSFYGQHQETQYF.